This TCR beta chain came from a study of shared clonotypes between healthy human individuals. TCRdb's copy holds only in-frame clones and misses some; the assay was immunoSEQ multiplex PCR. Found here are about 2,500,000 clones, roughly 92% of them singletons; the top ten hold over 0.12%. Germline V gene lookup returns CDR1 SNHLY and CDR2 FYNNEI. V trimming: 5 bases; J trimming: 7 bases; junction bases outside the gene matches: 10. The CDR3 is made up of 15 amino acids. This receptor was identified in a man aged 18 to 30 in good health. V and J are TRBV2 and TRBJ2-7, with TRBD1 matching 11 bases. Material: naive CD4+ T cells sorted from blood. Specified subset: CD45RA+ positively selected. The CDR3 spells CASSIPGTGGREQYF. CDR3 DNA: TGTGCCAGCAGTATACCCGGGACAGGGGGGAGGGAGCAGTACTTC.